The 22 T cell receptor beta chains below were found in one sample sequenced in a study of circulating and synovial CD4+ cells in juvenile arthritis. Sequencing used immunoSEQ multiplex PCR; TCRdb keeps in-frame clones, though not all of them. The sample has about 32,000 clones, about 95% seen once. Input material: CD4+ T cells from blood. The source is a human donor with juvenile idiopathic arthritis.

The rearrangement links TRBV19 to TRBJ1-1; 8 nucleotides align to TRBD1. Germline V CDR1 and CDR2: LNHDA, SQIVND (reference sequence). This CDR3 is built from 16 residues. V lost 5 bases to trimming and J lost 6 bases; unmatched junction nucleotides: 14. CDR3 DNA: TGTGCCAGTAGTCATAAGCCATTAATACAGGGGGCTGAAGCTTTCTTT. Amino acids: CASSHKPLIQGAEAFF. Based on the CDR3 plus reference TRBV19 and TRBJ1-1, the full variable domain is DGGITQSPKYLFRKEGQNVTLSCEQNLNHDAMYWYRQDPGQGLRLIYYSQIVNDFQKGDIAEGYSVSREKKESFPLTVTSAQKNPTAFYLCASSHKPLIQGAEAFFGQGTRLTVV.

The chain employs TRBV2 and TRBJ1-1; 7 bases line up with TRBD1. V lost 8 bases, J lost 7 bases, and 16 bases stayed unmatched. Germline V gene data show CDR1 as SNHLY and CDR2 as FYNNEI. This CDR3 contains 15 residues. The CDR3 nucleotides are TGTGCCAGCGGGAACGCTAAACAGGGGCTGCTTGAAGCTTTCTTT. This translates into CASGNAKQGLLEAFF.

This clone has a single count. This chain links TRBV7-9 with TRBJ1-4; D might be TRBD1 (6 bases). This CDR3 is built from 17 residues. The germline CDR1 and CDR2 sequences are SEHNR and FQNEAQ (reference sequence). V was trimmed by 2 bases and J by 7 bases, leaving 20 bases between them. CDR3 sequence: CASSLIRTVGLGEKLFF. CDR3 bases: TGTGCCAGCAGCTTAATTCGGACAGTAGGTTTGGGTGAAAAACTGTTTTTT.

This chain uses TRBV6-1 with TRBJ2-5; 9 bases fit TRBD1. This CDR3 contains 14 residues. The J segment lost 3 bases and the V segment lost 5 bases, leaving 4 bases of the junction unmatched. The germline V gene has CDR1 MNHNS and CDR2 SASEGT. CDR3 sequence (DNA): TGTGCCAGCAGTCTTGACAGGGGGAAAGAGACCCAGTACTTC. Amino acid sequence: CASSLDRGKETQYF.

J is TRBJ2-1 and V is TRBV28, with D possibly matching TRBD1 (5 bases). The CDR3 contains 15 residues. V lost 3 bases to trimming and J lost 6 bases, with 15 bases between them. Germline values: CDR1 MDHEN, CDR2 SYDVKM. Here the CDR3 DNA reads TGTGCCAGCAGTTTGACCAGGGTGTCCAGCAATGAGCAGTTCTTC. Protein product: CASSLTRVSSNEQFF.

The chain is built from TRBV5-4 and TRBJ1-1; 7 nucleotides line up with TRBD1. Germline V lookup: CDR1 SGHNT, CDR2 YYREEE (reference sequence). V gave up 0 bases and J gave up 0 bases; unmatched junction bases: 8. CDR3 size: 17 residues. CDR3 in DNA: TGTGCCAGCAGCTTGGCGCGGAGGGGGCGCTTGAACACTGAAGCTTTCTTT. Amino acid sequence: CASSLARRGRLNTEAFF.

This sequence joins TRBV13 and TRBJ2-5, with 8 positions matching TRBD1. The V and J ends lost 5 bases and 6 bases, in that order; junction bases with no gene match: 8. CDR3 length equals 14 residues. Germline loops: CDR1 PRHDT, CDR2 FYEKMQ (reference sequence). CDR3 bases: TGTGCCAGCAGCCTGGACAGGGTGACGAAGACCCAGTACTTC. Amino acids: CASSLDRVTKTQYF.

J is TRBJ1-4 and V is TRBV5-4, with a weak D call TRBD1 (5 bases). The CDR3 extends over 15 amino acids. CDR1 and CDR2 (germline): SGHNT, YYREEE (reference sequence). V lost 1 base to trimming and J lost 7 bases, with 14 bases between them. This CDR3 reads CASSLFRDSGEKLFF. The CDR3 DNA sequence: TGTGCCAGCAGCTTGTTCAGGGATTCCGGTGAAAAACTGTTTTTT.

This chain joins TRBV27 and TRBJ2-7; 12 bases are shared with TRBD2. The germline CDR1 and CDR2 sequences are MNHEY and SMNVEV (reference sequence). V lost 0 bases to trimming and J lost 4 bases; unmatched junction nucleotides: 1. This CDR3 has 15 amino acids. The CDR3 reads CASSLSLAGGYEQYF. The CDR3 bases are TGTGCCAGCAGTTTATCGCTAGCGGGGGGGTACGAGCAGTACTTC.

V is TRBV2 and J is TRBJ2-7; the match to TRBD1 covers 9 bases. The V gene's germline CDR1 is SNHLY and CDR2 FYNNEI. The CDR3 has 14 residues. Germline trimming cut 8 bases from V and 2 bases from J; bases unmatched to any gene: 7. CDR3 amino acids: CASALGQGTYEQYF. The CDR3 DNA follows: TGTGCCAGCGCCCTGGGACAGGGTACCTACGAGCAGTACTTC.

This sequence joins TRBV7-6 and TRBJ2-1; 13 bases are a match to TRBD2. This CDR3 is 19 amino acids long. Per the germline V gene, CDR1 is SGHVS and CDR2 is FNYEAQ. Unmatched junction bases numbered 17, after V lost 5 bases and J lost 7 bases. The CDR3 reads CASSPLDALAGGPRNEQFF. DNA of the CDR3: TGTGCCAGCAGCCCTCTCGATGCACTAGCGGGGGGGCCGAGGAATGAGCAGTTCTTC.

The chain has TRBV25-1 and TRBJ2-2; TRBD2 matches at 10 bases. Germline-derived CDR1 and CDR2 are MGHDK and SYGVNS. V gave up 5 bases and J gave up 7 bases; unmatched junction bases: 7. CDR3 size: 15 residues. In DNA, the CDR3 is TGTGCCAGCAGTCAATTAGCGGGAGGAATCGGGGAGCTGTTTTTT. This gives the protein CASSQLAGGIGELFF.

This chain connects TRBV4-1 to TRBJ2-2, with 14 bases matching TRBD2. J lost 7 bases, V lost 9 bases, and 10 bases had no gene match. Germline lookup yields CDR1 MGHRA and CDR2 YSYEKL. This CDR3 contains 16 residues. The DNA of the CDR3 is TGCGCCAGTACGAGACTAGCGGGGGGGCTCGACGGGGAGCTGTTTTTT. This encodes CASTRLAGGLDGELFF.

This chain uses TRBV4-1 with TRBJ1-2; 11 bases are shared with TRBD1. With V trimmed by 3 bases and J by 4 bases, 7 bases remained unmatched. Germline values: CDR1 MGHRA, CDR2 YSYEKL. The CDR3 extends over 16 amino acids. The CDR3, as DNA: TGCGCCAGCAGCCATCACCGGGACAGGGGGTTCTATGGCTACACCTTC. Encoded protein: CASSHHRDRGFYGYTF.

CDR3 region: CASSLVGREQYF. CDR3 sequence (DNA): TGTGCCAGCAGCTTAGTGGGGCGGGAGCAGTACTTC. The V call is TRBV7-8, the J call TRBJ2-7; perhaps TRBD1 as D (5 bases). The CDR3 loop spans 12 amino acids. V lost 1 base and J 7 bases, leaving 8 bases between the germline ends. The germline V gene has CDR1 SGHVS and CDR2 FQNEAQ.

The V gene is TRBV4-1, the J gene TRBJ2-1, with 7 bases identical to TRBD1. The CDR3 contains 15 residues. Germline CDR1 reads MGHRA; CDR2 reads YSYEKL. V trimming: 1 base; J trimming: 5 bases; junction bases outside the gene matches: 5. Here the CDR3 reads CASSQVDRRHNEQFF. Written as DNA, the CDR3 is TGCGCCAGCAGCCAAGTGGACAGGAGACACAATGAGCAGTTCTTC.

This chain connects TRBV7-9 to TRBJ2-2; D perhaps matches TRBD1 (6 bases). The ends were cut back, 7 bases at V and 7 bases at J, with 25 bases in the middle. The CDR3 runs to 17 residues. Germline V gene lookup returns CDR1 SEHNR and CDR2 FQNEAQ (reference sequence). The CDR3 DNA reads as TGTGCCAGCACCAAAATTCAGGGGAAGTGGGAATTCGGGGAGCTGTTTTTT. It codes for CASTKIQGKWEFGELFF.

The chain has TRBV7-2 and TRBJ2-7; TRBD2 agrees at 8 bases. Losses at the gene ends were 5 bases for V and 6 bases for J; bases not matched to a gene: 9. The CDR3 is 14 residues long. Germline V CDR1 and CDR2: SGHTA, FQGNSA. CDR3: CASSIPGLVREQYF. CDR3 nucleotides: TGTGCCAGCAGCATACCGGGACTAGTACGCGAGCAGTACTTC.

The chain links TRBV7-2 to TRBJ2-7, with D perhaps matching TRBD1 (5 bases). The germline gives CDR1 SGHTA, CDR2 FQGNSA. Between the trimmed V and J ends, which lost 1 base and 4 bases, there was a span of 17 bases. This CDR3 contains 16 residues. CDR3 in DNA: TGTGCCAGCAGCTTAGGTCGGACATACTACCCTTACGAGCAGTACTTC. Its protein product is CASSLGRTYYPYEQYF.

CDR3 amino acids: CAISALAGAPDTQYF. The CDR3 DNA reads as TGTGCCATCAGTGCTCTAGCGGGAGCCCCAGATACGCAGTATTTT. This rearrangement joins TRBV10-3 to TRBJ2-3; 10 bases are shared with TRBD2. The CDR3 consists of 15 residues. V was pared by 4 bases and J by 4 bases, with 5 bases of the junction left unmatched. Per germline, CDR1 ENHRY and CDR2 SYGVKD.

V gene TRBV11-2 combines with J gene TRBJ2-5; TRBD1 agrees at 7 bases. J lost 5 bases, V lost 5 bases, and 8 bases had no gene match. The CDR3 covers 14 residues. The germline CDR1 and CDR2 sequences are SGHAT and FQNNGV. CDR3 DNA: TGTGCCAGCAGCACGGGACAGAACCGGGAGACCCAGTACTTC. Translating it yields CASSTGQNRETQYF.

This rearrangement joins TRBV7-9 to TRBJ1-6, with 8 bases matching TRBD1. V was clipped by 6 bases and J by 10 bases; unmatched bases: 8. Per germline, CDR1 SEHNR and CDR2 FQNEAQ (reference sequence). CDR3 length: 14 amino acids. The CDR3 region is CASSSTGEGSPLHF. The CDR3 coding sequence is TGTGCCAGCAGTTCGACAGGGGAGGGATCACCCCTCCACTTT.